This TCR beta chain was captured in a study of human T cells and chemical hapten exposure. About the research overall: The patient population, which was mostly female, had alopecia areata, totalis or universalis. The variation in per-sample TCR yields arose mainly from small differences in pooled library volumes.

Time point here: patch test 3, about 24 weeks after DPC sensitization. As to treatment: therapeutic diphenylcyclopropenone sensitization with weekly scalp DPC. CDR3 length: 13 residues. The V gene's germline CDR1 is DFQATT and CDR2 SNEGSKA (reference sequence). V lost 4 bases, J lost 6 bases, and 6 bases stayed unmatched. TCRdb called the RACE reads again in MiXCR, with one record for every CDR3 protein. The table includes some 97,000 distinct CDR3 sequences, around 25% detected once. This chain joins TRBV20-1 and TRBJ2-3; TRBD2 aligns across 8 bases. The sequences come from whole blood, collected in connection with sensitization to the hapten diphenylcyclopropenone (DPC). The clonotype comes from a man in his forties with alopecia areata. Some clones in this sample may be carry-over from other donors' samples. The CDR3 loop reads CSANSGTADTQYF. CDR3 in DNA: TGCAGTGCTAATAGCGGGACTGCGGATACGCAGTATTTT.